The 18 T cell receptor beta chains below were found in one sample sequenced in a study of blood T cell repertoires in COVID-19. Here immunoSEQ multiplex PCR was the method, and the copy in TCRdb shows in-frame clones only, minus some. In the table there are more than 50,000 clones, approximately 92% of which are singletons. The material sequenced was peripheral blood. Receptor source: a human donor with active COVID-19. The donor label of this sample is uncertain.

The gene calls are TRBV5-1 and TRBJ2-1, with TRBD2 as a possible D gene (5 bases). The CDR3 sequence is 15 residues long. Germline values: CDR1 SGHRS, CDR2 YFSETQ. V lost 5 bases and J 2 bases, leaving 14 bases between the germline ends. The CDR3 DNA reads as TGCGCCAGCAGTTTTCCGGGAATTACCTACAATGAGCAGTTCTTC. This translates into CASSFPGITYNEQFF.

In this sample, this clone turned up once. The CDR3 loop is CASSETRGLSYNEQFF. DNA of the CDR3: TGTGCCAGCAGTGAGACAAGAGGGCTCTCCTACAATGAGCAGTTCTTC. The genes are TRBV2 and TRBJ2-1; a possible D gene is TRBD2 (5 bases). Germline assignment: CDR1 SNHLY and CDR2 FYNNEI. The CDR3 totals 16 residues. The ends were cut back, 3 bases at V and 0 bases at J, with 12 bases in the middle. Variable domain in full (rest from reference TRBV2 and TRBJ2-1): EPEVTQTPSHQVTQMGQEVILRCVPISNHLYFYWYRQILGQKVEFLVSFYNNEISEKSEIFDDQFSVERPDGSNFTLKIRSTKLEDSAMYFCASSETRGLSYNEQFFGPGTRLTVL.

The chain links TRBV11-2 to TRBJ2-1; 7 bases are shared with TRBD1. This CDR3 contains 19 residues. Germline V gene lookup returns CDR1 SGHAT and CDR2 FQNNGV. Germline trimming cut 4 bases from V and 0 bases from J; bases unmatched to any gene: 15. Here the CDR3 reads CASSSYPQGSVVSYNEQFF. The DNA of the CDR3 is TGTGCCAGCAGCTCCTATCCACAGGGGTCAGTTGTCTCCTACAATGAGCAGTTCTTC.

The rearrangement uses TRBV5-1 and TRBJ1-1; tentatively, D is TRBD1 (5 bases). Looked up from germline, CDR1 is SGHRS and CDR2 is YFSETQ. The CDR3 contains 15 residues. Trimming stripped 0 bases from V and 5 bases from J, with 14 bases between. The CDR3 is CASSLETGGGTEAFF. For the CDR3, the DNA is TGCGCCAGCAGCTTGGAGACGGGCGGGGGGACTGAAGCTTTCTTT.

V gene TRBV2 combines with J gene TRBJ1-2, with 7 positions matching TRBD1. Looked up from germline, CDR1 is SNHLY and CDR2 is FYNNEI. CDR3 size: 13 residues. Trimming at V came to 9 bases and at J to 7 bases, leaving 11 bases not matched to a gene. Here the CDR3 DNA reads TGTGCCAGAGATGCCGAAGGGGGCAGTGGCTACACCTTC. Translated: CARDAEGGSGYTF.

The V and J genes are TRBV19 and TRBJ1-2, with D unclear. The CDR3 sequence is 15 residues long. Germline lookup yields CDR1 LNHDA and CDR2 SQIVND (reference sequence). V was cut by 3 bases and J by 3 bases, with 14 bases left in between. The CDR3 is CASSMGDPWDYGYTF. CDR3 coding DNA: TGTGCCAGTAGTATGGGCGACCCGTGGGACTATGGCTACACCTTC.

The chain combines TRBV2 with TRBJ2-2; a weak D match, TRBD1 (5 bases). In germline, CDR1 is SNHLY, CDR2 FYNNEI. This CDR3 is built from 13 residues. V lost 6 bases, J lost 6 bases, and 11 bases lay in between. CDR3 sequence: CASSVIQAGELFF. CDR3 nucleotide sequence: TGTGCCAGCAGCGTCATACAGGCCGGGGAGCTGTTTTTT.

This clone was recorded only once. The junction differs from germline at one of its ends, possibly a read error. This chain joins TRBV7-2 and TRBJ2-1, with 7 bases identical to TRBD1. This CDR3 has 15 residues. Per germline, CDR1 SGHTA and CDR2 FQGNSA. Here the CDR3 reads CASRDRVRGYNEQFF. The CDR3 DNA is TGTGCCAGCAGAGACAGGGTGAGAGGGTACAATGAACAGTTCTTC.

The rearrangement uses TRBV3-1 (or the pseudogene TRBV3-2) and TRBJ2-3, with a tentative D call TRBD2 (5 bases). There are 16 residues in the CDR3. V gave up 1 base and J gave up 0 bases, with 11 bases separating them. From germline, CDR1 is LGHDT and CDR2 YNNKEL (reference sequence). The CDR3 DNA sequence: TGTGCCAGCAGCCAAGCTAGGACTGCGAGCACAGATACGCAGTATTTT. Protein product: CASSQARTASTDTQYF.

The chain is built from TRBV11-2 and TRBJ1-2; D is possibly TRBD1 (5 bases). This CDR3 comprises 15 residues. Germline V CDR1 and CDR2: SGHAT, FQNNGV. V was shortened by 5 bases and J by 5 bases, with 18 bases between the two germline ends. The CDR3 region has the DNA TGTGCCAGCAGCCCCCCTGGGGCAGGGCCGTATGGCTACACCTTC. Translation gives CASSPPGAGPYGYTF.

The CDR3 reads CASSLGGHRIRGYGYTF. CDR3 nucleotides: TGTGCCAGCAGCTTAGGGGGACACCGGATCCGGGGCTATGGCTACACCTTC. J is TRBJ1-2 and V is TRBV7-8; D is possibly TRBD1 (6 bases). V gave up 1 base and J gave up 4 bases, with 19 bases separating them. CDR3 length equals 17 residues. Germline V gene sequence: CDR1 SGHVS, CDR2 FQNEAQ.

V usage is TRBV13 and J usage is TRBJ1-2; 7 bases fit TRBD1. The CDR3 sequence is 15 residues long. The J segment lost 2 bases and the V segment lost 1 base, leaving 4 bases of the junction unmatched. Germline CDR1 and CDR2: PRHDT and FYEKMQ (reference sequence). In nucleotides, the CDR3 is TGTGCCAGCAGCTTAGACCCGGGACAGAACTATGGCTACACCTTC. Translated, it gives CASSLDPGQNYGYTF.

The chain joins TRBV6-4 to TRBJ1-6, with D maybe TRBD1 (5 bases). This CDR3 contains 14 residues. Trimming took 9 bases from V and 7 from J, leaving 16 bases between them. Germline V gene sequence: CDR1 MRHNA, CDR2 SNTAGT. CDR3 sequence reads: CASEVEGWNSPLHF. The CDR3 DNA reads as TGTGCCAGTGAGGTGGAGGGGTGGAATTCACCCCTCCACTTT.

As to this clone: One end of the junction is discordant with germline, which a read error may explain. The genes are TRBV3-1 (or the pseudogene TRBV3-2) and TRBJ2-5; no reliable D call. Germline V lookup: CDR1 LGHDT, CDR2 YNNKEL (reference sequence). CDR3 length equals 11 residues. CDR3 residues: CASSQLSSLDF. CDR3 nucleotide sequence: TGTGCCAGCAGCCAGCTCTCGAGTCTGGACTTC.

The DNA of the CDR3 is TGCGCCAGCAGCTACCGGGACAGGGGCACAGATACGCAGTATTTT. It is translated as CASSYRDRGTDTQYF. The chain has TRBV5-1 and TRBJ2-3; 9 bases map to TRBD1. The V and J ends lost 3 bases and 1 base, in that order; junction bases with no gene match: 3. The V gene's germline CDR1 is SGHRS and CDR2 YFSETQ. The CDR3 loop spans 15 amino acids.

The chain couples TRBV9 to TRBJ2-1; no clear D. V was clipped by 0 bases and J by 3 bases, with 13 bases between them. The CDR3 is made up of 16 amino acids. Germline CDR1 is SGDLS and CDR2 is YYNGEE. CDR3 DNA sequence: TGTGCCAGCAGCGTAGACTACCTCAAGAGCTACAATGAGCAGTTCTTC. Amino acid sequence: CASSVDYLKSYNEQFF.

This clone was seen more than once but under ten times. This chain connects TRBV3-1 (or the pseudogene TRBV3-2) to TRBJ1-5, with a tentative D call TRBD1 (5 bases). This CDR3 contains 14 residues. Germline V CDR1 and CDR2: LGHDT, YNNKEL (reference sequence). V lost 1 base to trimming and J lost 3 bases, with 7 bases between them. The CDR3 reads CASSQGQYNQPQHF. The CDR3 DNA reads TGTGCCAGCAGCCAAGGACAGTACAATCAGCCCCAGCATTTT.

J is TRBJ2-2 and V is TRBV27, with 7 bases matching TRBD2. From germline, CDR1 is MNHEY and CDR2 SMNVEV (reference sequence). V lost 6 bases to trimming and J lost 8 bases; unmatched junction nucleotides: 15. CDR3 length: 16 residues. The CDR3 DNA reads TGTGCCAGCAGCAACGAACTTGGGGGGGTTTTAGGGGAGCTGTTTTTT. It codes for CASSNELGGVLGELFF.